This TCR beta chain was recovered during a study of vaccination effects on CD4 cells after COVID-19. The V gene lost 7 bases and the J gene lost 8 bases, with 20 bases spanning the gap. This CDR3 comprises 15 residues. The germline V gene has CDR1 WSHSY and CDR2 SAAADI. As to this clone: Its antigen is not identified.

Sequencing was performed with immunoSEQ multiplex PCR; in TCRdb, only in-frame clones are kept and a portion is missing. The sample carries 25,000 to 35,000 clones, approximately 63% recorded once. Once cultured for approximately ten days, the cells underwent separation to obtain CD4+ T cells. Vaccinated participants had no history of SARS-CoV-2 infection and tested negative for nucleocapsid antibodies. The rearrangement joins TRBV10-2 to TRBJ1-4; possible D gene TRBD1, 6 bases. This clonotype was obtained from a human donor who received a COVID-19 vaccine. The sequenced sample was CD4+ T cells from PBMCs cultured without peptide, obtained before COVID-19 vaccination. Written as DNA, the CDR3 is TGCGCCAGCACCGAGGTGGGGGCCTACGGGGAAAAACTGTTTTTT. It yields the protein CASTEVGAYGEKLFF.